The present T cell receptor beta chain was sequenced within a study of chemoradiotherapy in HPV16-positive cancers. Study-wide points: Candidate HPV-specific clones and E7-related TCR motifs grew in tumor during treatment. HPV-responsive T-cell expansion during chemoradiotherapy was linked to improved recurrence-free survival in HPV16-positive patients.

As to this clone: Its target is unknown.

TCRdb's table, derived via immunoSEQ multiplex PCR, lists solely in-frame clones and lacks some. The sample consists of tens of thousands of clones, roughly 86% of them appearing once. The trim removed 0 bases at V and 1 base at J, leaving 10 bases unmatched. The CDR3 has 18 amino acids. Repertoires were sampled repeatedly during chemoradiotherapy. This sequence was found in a human donor with HPV-associated anogenital cancer. The chain carries TRBV23-1 and TRBJ2-3; 7 bases agree with TRBD2. TRBV23-1 belongs to the ORF category, with a function that is uncertain. Sequencing was performed on blood, taken from a patient who underwent chemoradiotherapy. The CDR3 bases are TGCGCCAGCAGTCAATCATCCGTCGGGGAGGGAGGCACAGATACGCAGTATTTT. Translation: CASSQSSVGEGGTDTQYF.